This entry describes one TCR beta chain. Its specificity is unknown. This entry comes from a study of prognosis after radiotherapy for stage I lung cancer. Study-wide findings and caveats: Unique TCR clone counts were lower following stereotactic body radiation therapy (median approximately 9,600 versus 7,200).

Two-round multiplex PCR on genomic DNA was the method by which TCR beta CDR3 was amplified. It was primers specific to each TRBV and TRBJ gene that first-round PCR used. TCRdb analysed the multiplex PCR reads with MiXCR anew, one entry per CDR3 protein. In the table there are about 12,000 distinct CDR3 sequences, approximately 40% of which are singletons. The CDR3 is 19 amino acids. Germline V lookup: CDR1 SGHRS, CDR2 YFSETQ. V gave up 4 bases and J gave up 0 bases; unmatched junction bases: 16. Source: PBMCs, taken before or after stereotactic body radiation therapy (not recorded which). This sequence originates from a donor aged 50 or older with non-small cell lung cancer. This chain links TRBV5-1 with TRBJ2-3; 8 bases line up with TRBD2. CDR3 nucleotides: TGCGCCAGCAGCCCCCTCGGTCTAGCGGGCGGTTCTAGCACAGATACGCAGTATTTT. Amino acid sequence: CASSPLGLAGGSSTDTQYF.